This T cell receptor beta chain comes out of a study of T-cell memory formation after mild COVID-19. There are a few counts of this clonotype. V was cut by 5 bases and J by 6 bases, with 11 bases left in between. Germline lookup yields CDR1 SGHTA and CDR2 FQGNSA. The CDR3 loop spans 12 amino acids. Each CDR3 protein gets one entry after TCRdb re-called the 5' RACE reads with MiXCR. The data hold a few hundred thousand distinct CDR3 sequences, with around 30% observed a single time. V usage is TRBV7-2 and J usage is TRBJ2-7; D is perhaps TRBD2 (5 bases). Source material: PBMCs or a T cell subset sorted from them (not recorded which). This clonotype originated in an adult woman who had mild COVID-19 (a few samples of this study predate the infection). Cell type and time point are not known. The CDR3 loop reads CASSTGGVEQYF. The CDR3 coding sequence is TGTGCCAGCAGCACCGGAGGCGTCGAGCAGTACTTC.